Listed below are T cell receptor beta chains from one sample, sequenced in a study of blood T cell repertoires in COVID-19. The assay was immunoSEQ multiplex PCR, and TCRdb's table has in-frame clones only and misses some. The sample includes approximately 250,000 clones, 86% of them seen just once. Sequenced: peripheral blood. These receptors originate from a man aged 18-30 years with active or convalescent COVID-19. Both conserved end residues are part of each CDR3. A D gene is named only where the DNA matches it firmly. Expanded clones get a size class; other rows say once, few or many, or leave the size out.

D gene,V gene,clone size,J gene,CDR3 protein,CDR3 DNA
-,TRBV12-3/TRBV12-4,-,TRBJ2-7,CASSAGYSYEQYF,TGTGCCAGCAGCGCAGGGTATTCCTACGAGCAGTACTTC
TRBD2,TRBV30,-,TRBJ2-5,CAWRGYSGGDQETQYF,TGTGCCTGGAGGGGGTACAGCGGGGGCGACCAAGAGACCCAGTACTTC
-,TRBV27,many,TRBJ1-5,CASSLTGIEYNQPQHF,TGTGCCAGCAGTTTAACAGGGATCGAGTACAATCAGCCCCAGCATTTT
TRBD1,TRBV6-5,-,TRBJ1-2,CASSFTGTGIYGYTF,TGTGCCAGCAGTTTTACCGGGACAGGGATCTATGGCTACACCTTC
-,TRBV3-1/TRBV3-2,-,TRBJ1-5,CASSHGSGPGNQPQHF,TGTGCCAGCAGCCACGGTTCTGGGCCTGGCAATCAGCCCCAGCATTTT
TRBD2,TRBV12-3/TRBV12-4,once,TRBJ2-7,CASSLGEGREYF,TGTGCCAGCAGTTTAGGGGAGGGCCGGGAGTACTTC
-,TRBV5-1,-,TRBJ2-7,CASSLKGPNEQYF,TGCGCCAGCAGCTTGAAGGGGCCGAACGAGCAGTACTTC
TRBD1,TRBV15,-,TRBJ2-1,CATSSNPGQFYNEQFF,TGTGCCACCAGCAGCAATCCGGGACAGTTTTACAATGAGCAGTTCTTC
TRBD2,TRBV3-1/TRBV3-2,-,TRBJ2-7,CASSQGTSGYYEQYF,TGTGCCAGCAGCCAAGGGACTAGCGGATACTACGAGCAGTACTTC
-,TRBV3-1/TRBV3-2,-,TRBJ2-7,CASSPDRNYEQYF,TGTGCCAGCAGCCCAGACAGAAACTACGAGCAGTACTTC
TRBD1,TRBV6-5,-,TRBJ1-4,CASSYSRDRVGEKLFF,TGTGCCAGCAGTTACTCACGGGACAGGGTAGGGGAAAAACTGTTTTTT
-,TRBV7-2,once,TRBJ1-1,CASSLYLLNTEAFF,TGTGCCAGCAGCTTATATCTTTTGAACACTGAAGCTTTCTTT
-,TRBV11-2,-,TRBJ2-7,CASSLGAYYEQYF,TGTGCCAGCAGCTTAGGGGCGTACTACGAGCAGTACTTC
-,TRBV29-1,-,TRBJ2-4,CSVRGDRQGSVAKNIQYF,TGCAGCGTTAGGGGGGATCGACAGGGAAGTGTGGCCAAAAACATTCAGTACTTC
-,TRBV6-5,-,TRBJ1-1,CASSYSSQNTEAFF,TGTGCCAGCAGTTACTCGTCCCAGAACACTGAAGCTTTCTTT
-,TRBV27,-,TRBJ2-1,CASNPAGTNEQFF,TGTGCCAGCAATCCGGCAGGTACGAATGAGCAGTTCTTC
-,TRBV5-6,once,TRBJ1-3,CASSVTGYSGNTIYF,TGTGCCAGCAGCGTCACAGGGTACTCTGGAAACACCATATATTTT
-,TRBV4-2,-,TRBJ2-7,CASSQGGTSLGQYF,TGTGCCAGCAGCCAGGGTGGGACTTCTTTGGGGCAGTACTTC
-,TRBV3-1/TRBV3-2,-,TRBJ2-2,CASSQDFIKGPTGELFF,TGTGCCAGCAGCCAAGATTTTATTAAGGGGCCGACCGGGGAGCTGTTTTTT
-,TRBV5-1,-,TRBJ2-1,CASSLYPGVSYNEQFF,TGCGCCAGCAGCTTGTATCCGGGAGTGTCCTACAATGAGCAGTTCTTC
-,TRBV3-1/TRBV3-2,-,TRBJ2-1,CASSLLGYGNEQFF,TGTGCCAGCAGCCTACTAGGATATGGCAATGAGCAGTTCTTC
-,TRBV5-1,few,TRBJ2-2,CASSLWLGGVTNTGELFF,TGCGCCAGCAGCTTGTGGTTAGGAGGGGTAACGAACACCGGGGAGCTGTTTTTT
TRBD2,TRBV5-6,-,TRBJ2-2,CASSLAGYTGELFF,TGTGCCAGCAGCTTAGCGGGGTACACCGGGGAGCTGTTTTTT
-,TRBV5-5,-,TRBJ2-3,CASSLWRISTDTQYF,TGTGCCAGCAGCTTGTGGCGGATAAGCACAGATACGCAGTATTTT
TRBD1,TRBV6-5,-,TRBJ1-1,CASSYRDRAMTEAFF,TGTGCCAGCAGTTACAGGGACAGGGCGATGACTGAAGCTTTCTTT
-,TRBV7-2,-,TRBJ2-4,CASSPGLGGAKNIQYF,TGTGCCAGCAGCCCGGGGTTAGGTGGGGCCAAAAACATTCAGTACTTC
TRBD2,TRBV11-2,-,TRBJ2-1,CASSLNRLAGGVGNEQFF,TGTGCCAGCAGCTTAAATCGACTAGCGGGAGGAGTTGGCAATGAGCAGTTCTTC
TRBD1,TRBV29-1,-,TRBJ2-7,CSSPPGGGYEQYF,TGCAGCTCCCCCCCAGGGGGCGGCTACGAGCAGTACTTC
TRBD2,TRBV7-9,-,TRBJ2-1,CASSLLAGEYNEQFF,TGTGCCAGCAGCTTACTAGCGGGGGAATACAATGAACAGTTCTTC
-,TRBV7-2,-,TRBJ2-3,CASSRNSGPTDTQYF,TGTGCCAGCAGCCGCAATAGCGGCCCCACAGATACGCAGTATTTT
TRBD1,TRBV18,-,TRBJ2-5,CASSNPGQGAFRTQYF,TGTGCCAGCTCAAATCCCGGACAGGGGGCCTTTAGGACCCAGTACTTC
-,TRBV15,once,TRBJ2-3,CATSSLRGQSTDTQYF,TGTGCCACCAGCAGTCTCAGGGGCCAGTCCACAGATACGCAGTATTTT
-,TRBV2,-,TRBJ1-5,CASSSSVPSNNQPQHF,TGTGCCAGCAGCTCCTCGGTTCCAAGCAACAATCAGCCCCAGCATTTT
-,TRBV5-4,-,TRBJ2-7,CASSLYLRYEQYF,TGTGCCAGCAGCTTGTATTTGCGCTACGAGCAGTACTTC
-,TRBV28,-,TRBJ2-1,CAIRQGSFRAGVSEQFF,TGTGCCATCCGGCAGGGGTCTTTTAGGGCGGGAGTAAGTGAGCAGTTCTTC
TRBD1,TRBV10-2,-,TRBJ1-6,CASSESSGGYNSPLHF,TGCGCCAGCAGTGAGTCTTCAGGGGGCTATAATTCACCCCTCCACTTT
-,TRBV3-1/TRBV3-2,-,TRBJ1-1,CASSQVRGFTEAFF,TGTGCCAGCAGCCAAGTTCGGGGGTTTACTGAAGCTTTCTTT
-,TRBV9,-,TRBJ1-1,CASSPGLGKNTEAFF,TGTGCCAGCAGCCCCGGACTGGGAAAGAACACTGAAGCTTTCTTT
TRBD2,TRBV3-1/TRBV3-2,-,TRBJ2-7,CASSLAGGQYEQYF,TGTGCCAGCAGCCTAGCGGGGGGGCAATACGAGCAGTACTTC
TRBD2,TRBV6-2/TRBV6-3,-,TRBJ2-1,CASSRTSGRNEQFF,TGTGCCAGCAGCCGGACTAGCGGGAGGAATGAGCAGTTCTTC
-,TRBV29-1,-,TRBJ1-1,CSVERRGGEAFF,TGCAGCGTTGAACGCCGGGGGGGTGAAGCTTTCTTT
-,TRBV19,-,TRBJ2-5,CASSRGQKETQYF,TGTGCCAGTAGTCGTGGACAGAAAGAGACCCAGTACTTC
-,TRBV4-1,-,TRBJ2-7,CASSQELLSIYEQYF,TGCGCCAGCAGCCAAGAGCTACTCTCGATATACGAGCAGTACTTC
-,TRBV6-5,-,TRBJ1-1,CASSPIKSVVTEAFF,TGTGCCAGCAGTCCAATAAAAAGCGTGGTCACTGAAGCTTTCTTT
TRBD2,TRBV4-2,few,TRBJ2-5,CASSQDGTSGGETQYF,TGTGCCAGCAGCCAAGATGGGACTAGCGGGGGAGAGACCCAGTACTTC
TRBD2,TRBV5-1,-,TRBJ2-3,CASSPAPVGGGSDTQYF,TGCGCCAGCAGCCCCGCCCCGGTTGGCGGGGGATCAGATACGCAGTATTTT
TRBD1,TRBV6-5,-,TRBJ2-7,CASSYGGTDYEQYF,TGTGCCAGCAGTTACGGTGGGACAGACTACGAGCAGTACTTC
TRBD1,TRBV9,-,TRBJ1-2,CASSAQQEGAGNYGYTF,TGTGCCAGCAGCGCGCAGCAAGAGGGGGCGGGTAACTATGGCTACACCTTC
TRBD1,TRBV3-1/TRBV3-2,few,TRBJ1-6,CASSPGTGRGSYNSPLHF,TGTGCCAGCAGCCCAGGGACAGGGAGGGGTTCCTATAATTCACCCCTCCACTTT
-,TRBV5-1,-,TRBJ2-3,CASSRSGVETDTQYF,TGCGCCAGCAGCCGCTCAGGGGTTGAAACAGATACGCAGTATTTT
-,TRBV10-3,-,TRBJ2-1,CATRDRTNEQFF,TGTGCCACCCGAGACAGGACCAATGAGCAGTTCTTC